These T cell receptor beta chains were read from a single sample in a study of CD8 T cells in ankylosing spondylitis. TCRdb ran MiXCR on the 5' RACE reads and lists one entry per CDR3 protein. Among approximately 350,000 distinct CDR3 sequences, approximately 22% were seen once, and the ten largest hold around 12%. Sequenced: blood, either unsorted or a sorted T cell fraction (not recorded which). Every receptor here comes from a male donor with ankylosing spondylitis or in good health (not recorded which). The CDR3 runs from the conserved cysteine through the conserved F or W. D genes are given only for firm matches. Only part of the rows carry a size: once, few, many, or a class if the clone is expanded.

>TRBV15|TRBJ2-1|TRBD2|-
CATSRGGNEQFF
TGTGCCACCAGTCGCGGGGGCAATGAGCAGTTCTTC
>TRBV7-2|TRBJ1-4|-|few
CASSPVGGSEKLFF
TGTGCCAGCAGCCCCGTCGGGGGGAGTGAAAAACTGTTTTTT
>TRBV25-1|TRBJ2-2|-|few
CASSEFGKGGTGELFF
TGTGCCAGCAGTGAATTCGGAAAAGGGGGCACCGGGGAGCTGTTTTTT
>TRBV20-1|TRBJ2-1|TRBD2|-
CSARDQLLAGGYNEQFF
TGCAGTGCTAGAGACCAGCTCCTAGCGGGGGGTTACAATGAGCAGTTCTTC
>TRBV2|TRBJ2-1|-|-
CASSRWREDNEQFF
TGTGCCAGCAGTCGCTGGCGGGAAGACAATGAGCAGTTCTTC
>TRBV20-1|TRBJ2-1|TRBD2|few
CSARAPGTNYNEQFF
TGCAGTGCTAGGGCCCCCGGGACTAACTACAATGAGCAGTTCTTC
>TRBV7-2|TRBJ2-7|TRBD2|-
CASSLESSGGNEQYF
TGTGCCAGCAGCTTAGAATCTAGCGGGGGGAACGAGCAGTACTTC
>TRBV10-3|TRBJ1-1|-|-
CAMGPGTNTEAFF
TGTGCCATGGGCCCGGGGACGAACACTGAAGCTTTCTTT
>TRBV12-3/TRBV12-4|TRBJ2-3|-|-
CASSPVDQSTDTQYF
TGTGCCAGCAGCCCGGTGGACCAATCCACAGATACGCAGTATTTT
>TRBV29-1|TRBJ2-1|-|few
CSVARNEQFF
TGCAGCGTTGCCAGAAATGAGCAGTTCTTC
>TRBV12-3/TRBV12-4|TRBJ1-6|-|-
CASSFGILNSPLHF
TGTGCCAGCAGTTTCGGGATTCTAAATTCACCCCTCCACTTT
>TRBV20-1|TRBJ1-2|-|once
CSARDLVGEEVRYGYTF
TGCAGTGCTAGAGATCTGGTGGGCGAAGAGGTACGGTATGGCTACACCTTC
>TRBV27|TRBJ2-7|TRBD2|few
CASRQRGRPYEQYF
TGTGCCAGCAGGCAGCGGGGGCGACCCTACGAGCAGTACTTC
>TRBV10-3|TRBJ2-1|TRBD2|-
CAISAPPGLASYNEQFF
TGTGCCATCAGTGCCCCTCCGGGACTAGCTTCCTACAATGAGCAGTTCTTC
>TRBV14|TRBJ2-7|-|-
CASSRSGAGEQYF
TGTGCCAGCAGCCGAAGTGGGGCGGGAGAGCAGTACTTC
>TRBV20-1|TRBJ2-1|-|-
CSAHTWRGLYNEQFF
TGCAGTGCCCATACCTGGCGGGGGCTCTACAATGAGCAGTTCTTC
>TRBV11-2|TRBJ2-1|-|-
CASSFSDFRARFF
TGTGCCAGCAGCTTTTCCGACTTCAGAGCTAGGTTCTTC
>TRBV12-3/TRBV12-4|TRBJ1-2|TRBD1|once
CASSTGGDYGYTF
TGTGCCAGCAGTACAGGGGGGGACTATGGCTACACCTTC
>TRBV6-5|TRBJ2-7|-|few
CASSYLNTYEQYF
TGTGCCAGCAGTTACCTAAATACTTACGAGCAGTACTTC
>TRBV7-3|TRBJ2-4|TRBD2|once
CARGLAGPRAKNIQYF
TGTGCCAGAGGACTAGCGGGGCCCCGGGCCAAAAACATTCAGTACTTC
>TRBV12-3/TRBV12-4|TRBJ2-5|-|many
CASTSVESETQYF
TGTGCCAGCACCAGCGTGGAGTCTGAGACCCAGTACTTC
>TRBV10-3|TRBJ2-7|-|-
CAISDDRISYEQYF
TGTGCCATCAGTGACGACAGAATCTCCTACGAGCAGTACTTC
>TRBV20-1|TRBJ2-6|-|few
CSARSLAGYGANVLTF
TGCAGTGCTAGATCCCTCGCGGGGTATGGGGCCAACGTCCTGACTTTC
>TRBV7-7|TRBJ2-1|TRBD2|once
CASSLAPLLAGGPHEQFF
TGTGCCAGCAGCTTAGCGCCTCTACTAGCGGGGGGCCCCCATGAGCAGTTCTTC
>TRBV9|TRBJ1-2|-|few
CASSNALTF
TGTGCCAGCAGCAACGCCCTTACATTT
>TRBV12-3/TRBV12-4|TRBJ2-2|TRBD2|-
CTLSRTSPTGLDTGELFF
TGTACCCTCAGTCGGACTAGTCCCACGGGGCTTGACACCGGGGAGCTGTTTTTT
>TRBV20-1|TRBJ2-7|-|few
CSASQETPYEQYF
TGCAGTGCTAGTCAGGAAACCCCCTACGAGCAGTACTTC
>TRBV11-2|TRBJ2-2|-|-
CASRETGELFF
TGTGCCAGCAGGGAGACCGGGGAGCTGTTTTTT
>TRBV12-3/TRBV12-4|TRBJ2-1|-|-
CASSLGGTRTYNEQFF
TGTGCCAGCAGCCTTGGCGGGACACGGACCTACAATGAGCAGTTCTTC
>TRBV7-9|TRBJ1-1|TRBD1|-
CASSRRTGGYTEAFF
TGTGCCAGCAGTCGTAGGACAGGGGGTTACACTGAAGCTTTCTTT
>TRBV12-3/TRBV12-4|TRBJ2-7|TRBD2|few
CASSLSGGTHEQYF
TGTGCCAGCAGTTTATCCGGGGGGACCCACGAGCAGTACTTC
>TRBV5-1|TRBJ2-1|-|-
CASSSGGLGESGNEQFF
TGCGCCAGCAGCTCTGGGGGCCTCGGGGAATCAGGCAATGAGCAGTTCTTC
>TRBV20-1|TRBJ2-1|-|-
CSARYSYNEQFF
TGCAGTGCTAGATACAGTTACAATGAGCAGTTCTTC
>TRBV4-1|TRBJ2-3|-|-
CASYQAPSTDTQYF
TGCGCCAGCTATCAGGCCCCTAGCACAGATACGCAGTATTTT
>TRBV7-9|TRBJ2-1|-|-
CASSQTAYNEQFF
TGTGCCAGCAGCCAGACAGCTTACAATGAGCAGTTCTTC
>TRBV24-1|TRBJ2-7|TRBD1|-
CATRDSRTGCPYEQYF
TGTGCCACCAGGGACAGCCGGACAGGGTGTCCATACGAGCAGTACTTC
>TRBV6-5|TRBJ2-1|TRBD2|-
CASSYYAGTSFHEQFF
TGTGCCAGCAGTTACTACGCCGGGACTAGCTTCCATGAGCAGTTCTTC
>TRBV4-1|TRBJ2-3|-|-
CASSPFLGASTDTQYF
TGCGCCAGCAGCCCATTCCTCGGGGCGAGCACAGATACGCAGTATTTT
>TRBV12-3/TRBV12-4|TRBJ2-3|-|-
CASSTTGEITDTQYF
TGTGCCAGCAGTACCACCGGGGAGATCACAGATACGCAGTATTTT
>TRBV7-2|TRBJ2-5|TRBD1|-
CASSPSGGWGIETQYF
TGTGCCAGCAGCCCTTCAGGGGGTTGGGGGATAGAGACCCAGTACTTC
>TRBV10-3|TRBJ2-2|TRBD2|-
CAITPSGGAGELFF
TGTGCCATCACGCCTAGCGGGGGGGCCGGGGAGCTGTTTTTT
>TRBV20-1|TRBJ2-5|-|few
CSARYPNEETQYF
TGCAGTGCTAGATACCCAAACGAAGAGACCCAGTACTTC
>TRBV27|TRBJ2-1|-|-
CASTPGTGGRGEQFF
TGTGCCAGCACCCCCGGGACCGGGGGAAGGGGTGAGCAGTTCTTC
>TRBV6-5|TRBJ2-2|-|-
CASSYTGHGTGELFF
TGTGCCAGCAGTTACACAGGGCATGGCACCGGGGAGCTGTTTTTT
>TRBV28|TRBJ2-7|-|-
CASSPDRPVGEQYF
TGTGCCAGCAGTCCTGACAGGCCCGTAGGTGAGCAGTACTTC
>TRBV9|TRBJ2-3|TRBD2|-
CASSPGPLLAGGTDTQYF
TGTGCCAGCAGCCCTGGCCCCTTACTAGCGGGGGGCACAGATACGCAGTATTTT
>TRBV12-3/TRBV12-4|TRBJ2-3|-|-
CASSFISDTQYF
TGTGCCAGCAGTTTCATATCAGATACGCAGTATTTT
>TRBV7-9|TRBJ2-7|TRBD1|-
CASSLSFGTGVYEQYF
TGTGCCAGCAGCTTATCTTTTGGGACAGGGGTATACGAGCAGTACTTC
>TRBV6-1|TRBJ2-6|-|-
CASNKTSGANVLTF
TGTGCCAGCAATAAGACGTCTGGGGCCAACGTCCTGACTTTC